The next 20 T cell receptor beta chains were all read from a single sample in a study of PD-1 blockade in mismatch repair-deficient tumors. These receptors are not linked to any known antigen. Sequencing was performed with immunoSEQ multiplex PCR; in TCRdb, only in-frame clones are kept and a portion is missing. The data contain approximately 13,000 clones, around four fifths of them singletons. Noted time point: approximately 10-day in vitro stimulation with candidate neoantigen peptide 4. Here the sequenced sample was cells cultured in vitro, taken from a patient treated with pembrolizumab. These receptors all stem from an adult with mismatch repair-deficient cancer.

The chain recombines TRBV30 with TRBJ2-7; D remains ambiguous. Per germline, CDR1 GTSNPN and CDR2 SVGIG (reference sequence). CDR3 size: 13 residues. V was clipped by 0 bases and J by 4 bases, with 10 bases between them. This chain's CDR3 is CAWSVGLGYEQYF. CDR3 nucleotides: TGTGCCTGGAGTGTAGGCTTAGGGTACGAGCAGTACTTC.

The chain uses TRBV2 and TRBJ2-1; D tentatively reads TRBD1 or TRBD2 (5 bases each). Germline values: CDR1 SNHLY, CDR2 FYNNEI. This CDR3 spans 13 amino acids. The V end was cut by 5 bases, the J end by 5 bases, with 10 bases between. CDR3 region: CASSWDQDNEQFF. CDR3 coding DNA: TGTGCCAGCAGTTGGGACCAAGACAATGAGCAGTTCTTC.

The chain joins TRBV5-1 to TRBJ1-3, with 7 bases matching TRBD1. Germline V gives CDR1 SGHRS, CDR2 YFSETQ. The CDR3 contains 14 residues. V shed 7 bases and J 4 bases; nucleotides not matched to a gene: 8. CDR3 region: CASQTGIRGNTIYF. Here the CDR3 DNA reads TGCGCCAGCCAGACAGGGATTCGGGGAAACACCATATATTTT.

The V and J genes are TRBV10-3 and TRBJ2-1, with 9 nucleotides matching TRBD2. The CDR3 extends over 15 amino acids. Germline V gene data show CDR1 as ENHRY and CDR2 as SYGVKD. Unmatched junction bases numbered 11, after V lost 10 bases and J lost 4 bases. The CDR3 sequence is CATQSSGRPYNEQFF. The CDR3 bases are TGTGCCACCCAAAGTAGCGGGAGACCTTACAATGAGCAGTTCTTC.

The chain carries TRBV7-6 and TRBJ2-7, with a weak D call TRBD1 (5 bases). The germline V and J ends were trimmed by 5 bases and 2 bases, with 16 bases remaining between them. CDR3 size: 15 residues. Per the germline V gene, CDR1 is SGHVS and CDR2 is FNYEAQ. DNA for the CDR3: TGTGCCAGCAGCCCCGACAGCTCCGGCGCCTACGAGCAGTACTTC. Its translation is CASSPDSSGAYEQYF.

The V call is TRBV5-1, the J call TRBJ2-1, with 7 nucleotides matching TRBD2. The CDR3 length is 14 residues. The V and J ends lost 8 bases and 0 bases, in that order; junction bases with no gene match: 5. Germline V lookup: CDR1 SGHRS, CDR2 YFSETQ. CDR3 sequence: CASSGLLSYNEQFF. The CDR3 bases are TGCGCCAGTTCGGGACTACTCTCCTACAATGAGCAGTTCTTC.

V and J are TRBV7-2 and TRBJ2-1, with D possibly TRBD2 on 6 matching bases. V lost 5 bases and J 4 bases, leaving 18 bases between the germline ends. The CDR3 length is 16 residues. The germline V gene has CDR1 SGHTA and CDR2 FQGNSA. The CDR3 nucleotides are TGTGCCAGCAGCCCTTTCCCCCGGGGGAAATACAATGAGCAGTTCTTC. It yields the protein CASSPFPRGKYNEQFF.

This clone was detected only once. This chain connects TRBV18 to TRBJ2-1; TRBD1 is a possible D gene (6 bases). The CDR3 loop spans 15 amino acids. Per the germline V gene, CDR1 is KGHSH and CDR2 is LQKENI. Trimming took 4 bases from V and 0 from J, leaving 10 bases between them. CDR3 nucleotide sequence: TGTGCCAGCTCACGAGGGGGAGTCTCCTACAATGAGCAGTTCTTC. Encoded protein: CASSRGGVSYNEQFF. Full variable domain (remainder filled in from reference TRBV18 and TRBJ2-1): NAGVMQNPRHLVRRRGQEARLRCSPMKGHSHVYWYRQLPEEGLKFMVYLQKENIIDESGMPKERFSAEFPKEGPSILRIQQVVRGDSAAYFCASSRGGVSYNEQFFGPGTRLTVL.

This chain connects TRBV7-3 to TRBJ2-6; 7 positions agree with TRBD1. Germline V gene sequence: CDR1 SGHTA, CDR2 FQGTGA. The J segment lost 2 bases and the V segment lost 0 bases, leaving 4 bases of the junction unmatched. This CDR3 comprises 17 residues. The CDR3 nucleotides read TGTGCCAGCAGCTTAACAGGGGGCAGGACTGGGGCCAACGTCCTGACTTTC. Protein product: CASSLTGGRTGANVLTF.

This chain uses TRBV11-2 with TRBJ2-7; TRBD1 might be the D (6 bases). Germline assignment: CDR1 SGHAT and CDR2 FQNNGV. Trimming removed 3 bases at V and 7 bases at J, with 19 bases between. This CDR3 is built from 15 residues. CDR3 sequence: CASSFTWTVKGEQYF. In DNA, the CDR3 is TGTGCCAGCAGCTTTACCTGGACAGTCAAGGGGGAGCAGTACTTC.

J is TRBJ2-1 and V is TRBV7-2; 11 nucleotides line up with TRBD2. The CDR3 is made up of 17 amino acids. V was pared by 1 base and J by 4 bases, with 6 bases of the junction left unmatched. CDR1 SGHTA and CDR2 FQGNSA come from the germline V gene. The CDR3 reads CASSLDPGTSGYNEQFF. The CDR3 DNA follows: TGTGCCAGCAGCTTAGACCCGGGGACTAGCGGATACAATGAGCAGTTCTTC. Full variable domain (remainder filled in from reference TRBV7-2 and TRBJ2-1): GAGVSQSPSNKVTEKGKDVELRCDPISGHTALYWYRQSLGQGLEFLIYFQGNSAPDKSGLPSDRFSAERTGGSVSTLTIQRTQQEDSAVYLCASSLDPGTSGYNEQFFGPGTRLTVL.

The chain employs TRBV7-9 and TRBJ1-2; 7 nucleotides match TRBD1. Unmatched junction bases numbered 4, after V lost 1 base and J lost 8 bases. CDR3 length: 13 amino acids. The germline V gene encodes CDR1 SEHNR and CDR2 FQNEAQ (reference sequence). Here the CDR3 reads CASSLEGAGGYTF. Here the CDR3 DNA reads TGTGCCAGCAGCTTAGAGGGGGCAGGAGGCTACACCTTC.

This chain links TRBV7-9 with TRBJ2-4; 10 positions match TRBD1. CDR3 length equals 17 residues. CDR1 and CDR2 from the germline V gene are SEHNR and FQNEAQ (reference sequence). J was trimmed by 0 bases and V by 5 bases; bases with no gene match: 7. The CDR3 is CASSPGQGSLAKNIQYF. As DNA, the CDR3 is TGTGCCAGCAGCCCGGGACAGGGGTCTTTAGCCAAAAACATTCAGTACTTC.

This chain links TRBV5-1 with TRBJ1-2; 9 bases map to TRBD1. The V gene's germline CDR1 is SGHRS and CDR2 YFSETQ. V lost 2 bases and J lost 3; bases outside the gene matches: 2. The CDR3 length is 14 residues. CDR3 sequence: CASSLQGADYGYTF. The CDR3 DNA sequence: TGCGCCAGCAGCTTACAGGGGGCTGACTATGGCTACACCTTC.

This sequence joins TRBV11-2 and TRBJ2-1, with TRBD2 as a possible D gene (6 bases). The germline V gene has CDR1 SGHAT and CDR2 FQNNGV. Trimming left V 2 bases short and J 13 bases short, with 15 bases between. This CDR3 is built from 13 residues. The CDR3 loop is CASSLIYGRNQFF. CDR3 in DNA: TGTGCCAGCAGCTTAATCTACGGGAGAAACCAGTTCTTC.

The rearrangement joins TRBV9 to TRBJ1-2, with D uncertain. V was shortened by 3 bases and J by 7 bases, with 13 bases between the two germline ends. CDR1 is SGDLS and CDR2 is YYNGEE in the germline V gene. The CDR3 consists of 13 residues. The CDR3 here is CASSGLAAIGYTF. The DNA for the CDR3 is TGTGCCAGCAGCGGGCTAGCCGCGATTGGCTACACCTTC.

For the CDR3, the DNA is TGCGCCAGCAGCCTCTTGTTAGCGGGAGGGGGGGGCTCCTACGAGCAGTACTTC. Translating it yields CASSLLLAGGGGSYEQYF. This chain links TRBV4-1 with TRBJ2-7, with 11 bases fitting TRBD2. V dropped 4 bases and J dropped 0; count of bases not matched to a gene: 11. CDR1 is MGHRA, CDR2 YSYEKL, per germline. The length of the CDR3 is 18 residues.

V gene TRBV9 combines with J gene TRBJ1-4, with D unclear. V lost 4 bases and J lost 10, with 8 bases in between. The CDR3 consists of 11 residues. Germline lookup yields CDR1 SGDLS and CDR2 YYNGEE. The CDR3: CASSKGGKLFF. The CDR3 nucleotides are TGTGCCAGCAGCAAAGGCGGAAAACTGTTTTTT.

The chain is built from TRBV2 and TRBJ2-2; either TRBD1 or TRBD2 may fit D (6 bases each). Looked up from germline, CDR1 is SNHLY and CDR2 is FYNNEI. The CDR3 runs 16 residues. Trimming took off 2 bases at V and 1 base at J, with 11 bases between the two ends. The CDR3: CASSESRGRNTGELFF. CDR3 nucleotides: TGTGCCAGCAGTGAAAGCCGGGGGCGGAACACCGGGGAGCTGTTTTTT. The full variable domain, in which reference TRBV2 and TRBJ2-2 provide the parts outside the CDR3, is EPEVTQTPSHQVTQMGQEVILRCVPISNHLYFYWYRQILGQKVEFLVSFYNNEISEKSEIFDDQFSVERPDGSNFTLKIRSTKLEDSAMYFCASSESRGRNTGELFFGEGSRLTVL.

The CDR3 nucleotides read TGTGCCAGCTCGGTCGAATTAGGGGGGGGACTTAACACAGATACGCAGTATTTT. Translated: CASSVELGGGLNTDTQYF. The chain combines TRBV7-9 with TRBJ2-3; the D gene is possibly TRBD2 (7 bases). This CDR3 is built from 18 residues. The germline CDR1 and CDR2 sequences are SEHNR and FQNEAQ (reference sequence). Between the trimmed V and J ends, which lost 8 bases and 2 bases, there was a span of 26 bases.